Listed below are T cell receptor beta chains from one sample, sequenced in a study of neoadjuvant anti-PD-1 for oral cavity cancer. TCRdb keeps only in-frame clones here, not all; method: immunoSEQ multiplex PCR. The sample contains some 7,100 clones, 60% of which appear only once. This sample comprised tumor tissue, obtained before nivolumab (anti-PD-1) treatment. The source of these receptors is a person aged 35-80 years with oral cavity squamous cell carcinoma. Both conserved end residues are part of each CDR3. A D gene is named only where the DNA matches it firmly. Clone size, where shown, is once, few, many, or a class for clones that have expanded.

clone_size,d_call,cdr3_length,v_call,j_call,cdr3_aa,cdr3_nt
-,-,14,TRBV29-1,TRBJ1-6,CSVALGATGSPFHF,-
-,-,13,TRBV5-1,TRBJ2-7,CASSISFGGEQYF,TGCGCCAGCAGTATAAGTTTTGGGGGCGAGCAGTACTTC
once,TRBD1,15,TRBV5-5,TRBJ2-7,CASSFWTGSSYEQYF,TGTGCCAGCAGCTTCTGGACAGGTTCTTCCTACGAGCAGTACTTC
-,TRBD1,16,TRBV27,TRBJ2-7,CASSFSLGTGPYEQYF,TGTGCCAGCAGTTTCTCCCTAGGGACAGGGCCCTACGAGCAGTACTTC
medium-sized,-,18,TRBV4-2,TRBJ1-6,CASSQGGPGTTYNSPLHF,TGTGCCAGCAGCCAAGGGGGCCCAGGTACAACCTATAATTCACCCCTCCACTTT
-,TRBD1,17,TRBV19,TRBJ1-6,CASSVYSRQGKNSPLHF,TGTGCCAGTAGTGTCTACTCAAGACAGGGGAAGAATTCACCCCTCCACTTT
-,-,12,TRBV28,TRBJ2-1,CASSTTYNEQFF,TGTGCCAGCAGTACCACATACAATGAGCAGTTCTTC
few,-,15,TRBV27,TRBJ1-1,CASSSRGSVVTEAFF,TGTGCCAGCAGTAGTCGGGGGTCGGTAGTAACTGAAGCTTTCTTT
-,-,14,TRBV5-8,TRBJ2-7,CASSFDGNSYEQYF,TGTGCCAGCAGCTTTGACGGGAACTCCTACGAGCAGTACTTC
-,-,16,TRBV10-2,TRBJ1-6,CASSELPGTYNSPLHF,TGCGCCAGCAGTGAGCTCCCGGGGACCTATAATTCACCCCTCCACTTT
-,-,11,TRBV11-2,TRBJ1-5,CASGRDRPQHF,TGTGCCAGCGGCAGGGACCGGCCCCAGCATTTT
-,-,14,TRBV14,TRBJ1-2,CASSQEELSRSYTF,TGTGCCAGCAGCCAAGAGGAGTTGTCGCGGAGCTACACCTTC
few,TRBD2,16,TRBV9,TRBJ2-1,CASSFSAGITYNEQFF,TGTGCCAGCAGCTTTTCAGCGGGGATTACCTACAATGAGCAGTTCTTC
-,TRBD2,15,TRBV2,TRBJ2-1,CASSVTSGGAGEQFF,TGTGCCAGCAGTGTGACTAGCGGGGGGGCAGGAGAGCAGTTCTTC
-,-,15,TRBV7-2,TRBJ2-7,CASSLGWASSYEQYF,TGTGCCAGCAGCTTAGGCTGGGCCAGCTCCTACGAGCAGTACTTC
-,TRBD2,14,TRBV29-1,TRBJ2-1,CSSGLAGGRNEQFF,TGCAGCTCGGGACTAGCGGGGGGGCGAAATGAGCAGTTCTTC
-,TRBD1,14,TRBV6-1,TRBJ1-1,CASSSTGGSTEAFF,TGTGCCAGCAGCTCCACAGGGGGGTCCACTGAAGCTTTCTTT
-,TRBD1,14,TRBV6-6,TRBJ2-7,CASRYRDRAHEQYF,TGTGCCAGCAGGTACCGGGACAGGGCCCACGAGCAGTACTTC
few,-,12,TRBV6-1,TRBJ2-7,CASSAEGYEQYF,TGTGCCAGCAGCGCTGAGGGCTACGAGCAGTACTTC
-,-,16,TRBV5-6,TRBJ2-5,CASSLVEILNGETQYF,TGTGCCAGCAGCTTGGTGGAGATCCTTAACGGAGAGACCCAGTACTTC
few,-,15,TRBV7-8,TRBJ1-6,CASTLDGTYNSPLHF,TGTGCCAGCACCCTCGATGGGACCTATAATTCACCCCTCCACTTT
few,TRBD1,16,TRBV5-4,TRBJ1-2,CASSLRQVTGGGGYTF,TGTGCCAGCAGCCTTCGACAGGTGACAGGGGGAGGCGGCTACACCTTC
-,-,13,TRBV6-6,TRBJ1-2,CASSGQSNYGYTF,TGTGCCAGCAGTGGGCAGTCCAACTATGGCTACACCTTC
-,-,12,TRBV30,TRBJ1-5,CAWSQGNQPQHF,TGTGCCTGGAGCCAGGGCAATCAGCCCCAGCATTTT
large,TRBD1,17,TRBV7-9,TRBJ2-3,CASRHPAGTGGTDTQYF,TGTGCCAGCAGGCACCCGGCCGGGACAGGGGGAACAGATACGCAGTATTTT
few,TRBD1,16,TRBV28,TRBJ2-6,CASSRQGNPGANVLTF,TGTGCCAGCAGTCGACAGGGGAACCCTGGGGCCAACGTCCTGACTTTC
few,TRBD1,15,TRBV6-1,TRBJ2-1,CASSSGTGRNNEQFF,TGTGCCAGCAGTTCAGGGACAGGGAGGAACAATGAGCAGTTCTTC
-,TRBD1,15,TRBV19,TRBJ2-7,CASSPLGQGASEQYF,TGTGCCAGTAGTCCCCTGGGACAGGGGGCGTCCGAGCAGTACTTC
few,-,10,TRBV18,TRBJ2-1,CASSHGEQFF,TGTGCCAGCTCCCATGGGGAGCAGTTCTTC
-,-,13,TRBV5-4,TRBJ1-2,CASSLHGGDGYTF,TGTGCCAGCAGCTTACACGGAGGGGATGGCTACACCTTC
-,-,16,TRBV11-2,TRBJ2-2,CASSLGRGIGTGELFF,TGTGCCAGCAGCTTAGGACGCGGTATAGGAACCGGGGAGCTGTTTTTT
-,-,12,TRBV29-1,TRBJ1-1,CSVSPGKAEAFF,TGCAGCGTTTCTCCAGGGAAGGCTGAAGCTTTCTTT
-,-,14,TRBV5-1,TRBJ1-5,CASSPGRQNQPQHF,TGCGCCAGCAGCCCGGGACGCCAGAATCAGCCCCAGCATTTT
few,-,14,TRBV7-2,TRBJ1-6,CASSLGVQGTPLHF,TGTGCCAGCAGCTTGGGGGTACAGGGAACACCCCTCCACTTT
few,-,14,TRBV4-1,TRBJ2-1,CASSPQLGDNEQFF,TGCGCCAGCAGCCCGCAGTTAGGCGACAATGAGCAGTTCTTC
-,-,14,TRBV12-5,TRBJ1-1,CASGLDFMNTEAFF,TGTGCTAGTGGCCTGGACTTCATGAACACTGAAGCTTTCTTT
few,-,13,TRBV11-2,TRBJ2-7,CASSLGTWGEQYF,TGTGCCAGCAGCCTTGGGACCTGGGGCGAGCAGTACTTC
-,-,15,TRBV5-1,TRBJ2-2,CASSFAPANTGELFF,TGCGCCAGCAGCTTCGCGCCTGCGAACACCGGGGAGCTGTTTTTT
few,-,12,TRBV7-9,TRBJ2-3,CASSSNSDTQYF,TGTGCCAGCAGCTCTAATTCCGATACGCAGTATTTT
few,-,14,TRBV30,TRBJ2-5,CAWSQKGVWETQYF,TGTGCCTGGAGCCAAAAGGGGGTCTGGGAGACCCAGTACTTC
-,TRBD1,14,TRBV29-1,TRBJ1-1,CSVWEGAGNTEAFF,TGCAGCGTGTGGGAGGGGGCGGGGAACACTGAAGCTTTCTTT
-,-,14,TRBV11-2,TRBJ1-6,CASSLNRGKSPLHF,TGTGCCAGCAGCTTAAACCGGGGGAAATCACCCCTCCACTTT